What follows are 29 T cell receptor beta chains derived from one specimen sequenced in a study of cytomegalovirus exposure and HLA in healthy donors. The table came from immunoSEQ multiplex PCR; TCRdb's copy has only in-frame clones and leaves some out. The sample holds about 120,000 clones, roughly 87% seen once. The specimen sequenced was PBMCs. The receptors were gathered from a woman between 18 and 29 years old in good health and CMV-seronegative.

This chain links TRBV15 with TRBJ2-3, with 7 nucleotides matching TRBD2. Germline values: CDR1 LNHNV, CDR2 YYDKDF (reference sequence). V dropped 5 bases and J dropped 0; count of bases not matched to a gene: 8. The length of the CDR3 is 16 residues. This CDR3 is CATSRSGGSSTDTQYF. The CDR3 DNA sequence: TGTGCCACCAGCCGCTCCGGGGGGAGTAGCACAGATACGCAGTATTTT.

This rearrangement joins TRBV27 to TRBJ2-3; maybe TRBD2 (6 bases). Between the trimmed V and J ends, which lost 4 bases and 2 bases, there was a span of 16 bases. The germline V gene encodes CDR1 MNHEY and CDR2 SMNVEV (reference sequence). CDR3 length: 16 residues. The CDR3 is CASSYLRRDDTDTQYF. DNA for the CDR3: TGTGCCAGCAGTTATTTGCGGAGGGATGACACAGATACGCAGTATTTT.

This chain uses TRBV13 with TRBJ2-7; tentative D call: TRBD2 (6 bases). Per the germline V gene, CDR1 is PRHDT and CDR2 is FYEKMQ (reference sequence). Trimming took 6 bases from V and 4 from J, leaving 16 bases between them. CDR3 length equals 14 residues. DNA of the CDR3: TGTGCCAGCAGTTTGAAGGAGGGGCGATACGAGCAGTACTTC. Translating gives CASSLKEGRYEQYF.

The chain uses TRBV29-1 and TRBJ2-2; TRBD1 agrees at 7 bases. From germline, CDR1 is SQVTM and CDR2 ANQGSEA. V shed 6 bases, J shed 6 bases, and the junction held 10 bases outside the gene matches. The CDR3 contains 14 residues. The CDR3 is CSVDPGQSAGELFF. The CDR3 region has the DNA TGCAGCGTAGACCCGGGACAGAGCGCCGGGGAGCTGTTTTTT.

The chain joins TRBV29-1 to TRBJ2-1; 9 bases match TRBD2. The CDR3 covers 14 residues. CDR1 and CDR2 (germline): SQVTM, ANQGSEA. V gave up 6 bases and J gave up 1 base; unmatched junction bases: 4. CDR3: CSVLSGSSYNEQFF. In DNA, the CDR3 is TGCAGCGTCCTTAGCGGGAGTTCCTACAATGAGCAGTTCTTC.

The CDR3 sequence is CAWSRGDETQYF. CDR3 DNA sequence: TGTGCCTGGAGTCGGGGTGATGAGACCCAGTACTTC. This sequence joins TRBV30 and TRBJ2-5, with D possibly TRBD2 on 5 matching bases. There are 12 residues in the CDR3. Per germline, CDR1 GTSNPN and CDR2 SVGIG (reference sequence). With 2 bases removed from V and 5 bases from J, the gap between germline ends came to 9 bases.

The chain uses TRBV5-8 and TRBJ2-7; TRBD2 agrees at 13 bases. CDR3 length: 16 residues. Germline V gives CDR1 SGHTS, CDR2 YDEGEE. Trimming at V came to 0 bases and at J to 3 bases, leaving 3 bases not matched to a gene. The CDR3 sequence: CASSLGLAGGGYEQYF. CDR3 coding DNA: TGTGCCAGCAGCTTGGGACTAGCGGGAGGCGGCTACGAGCAGTACTTC.

The chain employs TRBV5-4 and TRBJ2-5; D ambiguous. V shed 0 bases and J shed 5 bases, with 8 bases lying between them. From germline, CDR1 is SGHNT and CDR2 YYREEE (reference sequence). The CDR3 loop spans 13 amino acids. The CDR3: CASSLEQRETQYF. The CDR3 DNA reads TGTGCCAGCAGCTTGGAGCAGAGGGAGACCCAGTACTTC.

The chain has TRBV21-1 and TRBJ2-7; the table's D call TRBD1 went unverified against the DNA. TRBV21-1 is annotated as a pseudogene. CDR3 length: 12 residues. CDR3 coding DNA: TGTGCCAGCCCCGACACCACCTACGAGCAGTACGTC. Encoded protein: CASPDTTYEQYV.

This clone has a single count. V usage is TRBV30 and J usage is TRBJ1-1; D gene unclear. The CDR3 is 13 residues long. From germline, CDR1 is GTSNPN and CDR2 SVGIG (reference sequence). V was pared by 0 bases and J by 4 bases, with 9 bases between. The CDR3 nucleotides are TGTGCCTGGAGTGTACTAGGGAGCACTGAAGCTTTCTTT. This translates into CAWSVLGSTEAFF.

The chain links TRBV28 to TRBJ2-7; tentatively, D is TRBD1 (6 bases). CDR3 length: 14 amino acids. Germline assignment: CDR1 MDHEN and CDR2 SYDVKM. Trimming pared 5 bases from V and 4 bases from J, leaving 15 bases between. The CDR3 DNA sequence: TGTGCCAGCAGTCGAGCAGGACAGTCTTACGAGCAGTACTTC. Translating it yields CASSRAGQSYEQYF. Full variable domain (remainder filled in from reference TRBV28 and TRBJ2-7): DVKVTQSSRYLVKRTGEKVFLECVQDMDHENMFWYRQDPGLGLRLIYFSYDVKMKEKGDIPEGYSVSREKKERFSLILESASTNQTSMYLCASSRAGQSYEQYFGPGTRLTVT.

With respect to this clone: The same CDR3 can be traced to other DNA sequences in this sample. The V call is TRBV27, the J call TRBJ2-7, with TRBD2 identical over 11 bases. Germline CDR1 reads MNHEY; CDR2 reads SMNVEV (reference sequence). The junction had 2 bases not matched to a gene; V was cut back by 5 bases and J by 2 bases. This CDR3 has 14 residues. The CDR3 DNA reads as TGTGCCAGCAGTCGGGGACTAGCGGCCTACGAGCAGTACTTC. This encodes CASSRGLAAYEQYF.

The chain is built from TRBV6-6 and TRBJ1-6; possibly TRBD1 for D (6 bases). V was cut by 5 bases and J by 6 bases, with 11 bases left in between. This CDR3 region has 14 residues. From germline, CDR1 is MNHNY and CDR2 SVGAGI (reference sequence). The CDR3 DNA reads TGTGCCAGCAGTCAGGACAGTTTTAATTCACCCCTCCACTTT. Translating it yields CASSQDSFNSPLHF.

This rearrangement joins TRBV7-9 to TRBJ2-7; D is possibly TRBD1 (5 bases). V dropped 3 bases and J dropped 5 bases, with 11 bases sitting between them. This CDR3 contains 13 residues. Germline-derived CDR1 and CDR2 are SEHNR and FQNEAQ (reference sequence). The CDR3 spells CASSLSGSHEQYV. For the CDR3, the DNA is TGTGCCAGCAGCTTGTCAGGGTCCCACGAGCAGTACGTC.

J is TRBJ2-1 and V is TRBV19; weak D call: TRBD2 (5 bases). The CDR3 loop spans 16 amino acids. Germline CDR1 is LNHDA and CDR2 is SQIVND (reference sequence). V was pared by 4 bases and J by 0 bases, with 13 bases between. This CDR3 is CASSRLYRSSYNEQFF. Written as DNA, the CDR3 is TGTGCCAGTAGTAGACTATACCGTAGCTCCTACAATGAGCAGTTCTTC.

The chain uses TRBV11-2 and TRBJ1-5; D not certain. The V end lost 6 bases, the J end lost 3 bases, and 12 bases lay between the germline ends. From germline, CDR1 is SGHAT and CDR2 FQNNGV. CDR3 length: 14 amino acids. The CDR3: CASSSGSDNQPQHF. The CDR3 nucleotides are TGTGCCAGCAGTTCCGGGTCCGACAATCAGCCCCAGCATTTT.

V usage is TRBV18 and J usage is TRBJ2-3; D is perhaps TRBD2 (5 bases). Trimming stripped 6 bases from V and 4 bases from J, with 11 bases between. This CDR3 contains 13 residues. The germline V gene has CDR1 KGHSH and CDR2 LQKENI. CDR3 DNA: TGTGCCAGCTCCCCTGATAGCGCAGATACGCAGTATTTT. Encoded protein: CASSPDSADTQYF.

V is TRBV2 and J is TRBJ2-2, with D perhaps TRBD2 (5 bases). CDR3 length: 15 amino acids. Germline assignment: CDR1 SNHLY and CDR2 FYNNEI. Deletions cut 6 bases from V and 0 bases from J, with 11 bases between. DNA of the CDR3: TGTGCCAGCAGCGCACTTAGCGCGAACACCGGGGAGCTGTTTTTT. This encodes CASSALSANTGELFF.

The chain links TRBV28 to TRBJ1-5, with 10 bases identical to TRBD1. The CDR3 contains 14 residues. CDR1 and CDR2 from the germline V gene are MDHEN and SYDVKM. Trimming took 7 bases from V and 9 from J; bases not matched to a gene: 9. Here the CDR3 DNA reads TGTGCCAGCACCTTCCGGGACAGGGGCCGGCCCCAGCATTTT. Translated, it gives CASTFRDRGRPQHF.

The chain combines TRBV6-5 with TRBJ2-3, with 9 bases fitting TRBD2. V lost 4 bases, J lost 3 bases, and 8 bases stayed unmatched. In germline, CDR1 is MNHEY, CDR2 SVGAGI. The CDR3 is 16 residues long. Here the CDR3 reads CASSSTAGGGTDTQYF. The CDR3 bases are TGTGCCAGCAGTTCCACAGCGGGGGGCGGGACAGATACGCAGTATTTT.

V usage is TRBV4-3 and J usage is TRBJ1-5; 8 positions agree with TRBD1. V shed 8 bases, J shed 4 bases, and the junction held 7 bases outside the gene matches. CDR3 length equals 14 residues. Germline V CDR1 and CDR2: LGHNA, YSLEER. CDR3 coding DNA: TGCGCCAGCTCACAGACAGGGGTTAATCAGCCCCAGCATTTT. This codes for CASSQTGVNQPQHF.

The CDR3 sequence: CASSFSYSTAYEQYF. CDR3 coding DNA: TGTGCCAGCAGCTTCAGTTACTCCACAGCCTACGAGCAGTACTTC. This chain connects TRBV7-2 to TRBJ2-7; D is ambiguous. The germline V gene encodes CDR1 SGHTA and CDR2 FQGNSA. CDR3 length equals 15 residues. Trimming pared 3 bases from V and 2 bases from J, leaving 14 bases between.

The gene calls are TRBV29-1 and TRBJ2-1; TRBD2 matches 9 bases. V shed 4 bases, J shed 4 bases, and the junction held 5 bases outside the gene matches. Germline V CDR1 and CDR2: SQVTM, ANQGSEA. This CDR3 is 14 amino acids long. CDR3 loop: CSVGLLAGYNEQFF. CDR3 coding DNA: TGCAGCGTTGGTCTGCTAGCGGGGTACAATGAGCAGTTCTTC.

This chain connects TRBV5-6 to TRBJ2-1; D is ambiguous. Between the trimmed V and J ends, which lost 0 bases and 0 bases, there was a span of 10 bases. Germline V gives CDR1 SGHDT, CDR2 YYEEEE. The CDR3 has 16 residues. The CDR3 DNA reads TGTGCCAGCAGCTTGGGTGGCGGCAGCTCCTACAATGAGCAGTTCTTC. Protein sequence: CASSLGGGSSYNEQFF.

The chain combines TRBV11-2 with TRBJ2-3; a possible D gene is TRBD1 (6 bases). Trimming shortened V by 5 bases and J by 11 bases, and 17 bases separated the two germline ends. Per germline, CDR1 SGHAT and CDR2 FQNNGV. The CDR3 is made up of 13 amino acids. CDR3 region: CASSPDSSKGQYF. CDR3 nucleotides: TGTGCCAGCAGCCCGGACAGTTCGAAAGGGCAGTATTTT.

The chain couples TRBV30 to TRBJ1-5; D is possibly TRBD1 (5 bases). The V gene's germline CDR1 is GTSNPN and CDR2 SVGIG (reference sequence). Trimming cost V 1 base and J 9 bases, with 19 bases left between them. This CDR3 spans 15 amino acids. In DNA, the CDR3 is TGTGCCTGGAGTGGCGGGGGTACAGGATCCGGGCCCCAGCATTTT. Translation gives CAWSGGGTGSGPQHF.

The V call is TRBV4-1, the J call TRBJ1-2; 8 positions agree with TRBD1. The CDR3 loop spans 15 amino acids. Germline assignment: CDR1 MGHRA and CDR2 YSYEKL. The junction had 10 bases not matched to a gene; V was cut back by 5 bases and J by 5 bases. The CDR3 nucleotides read TGCGCCAGCAGCGAAACAGGGGGTGAATTGTATGGCTACACCTTC. Its protein product is CASSETGGELYGYTF.

J is TRBJ1-2 and V is TRBV28, with D maybe TRBD1 (5 bases). V lost 6 bases, J lost 5 bases, and 19 bases lay in between. Germline V lookup: CDR1 MDHEN, CDR2 SYDVKM. This CDR3 comprises 15 residues. In DNA form, the CDR3 reads TGTGCCAGCAGGACACTCTTCGGGGGAAATTATGGCTACACCTTC. Translated, it gives CASRTLFGGNYGYTF.

The V and J genes are TRBV28 and TRBJ1-2, with a tentative D call TRBD1 (6 bases). With 6 bases removed from V and 7 bases from J, the gap between germline ends came to 21 bases. The germline V gene has CDR1 MDHEN and CDR2 SYDVKM. This CDR3 has 15 amino acids. CDR3 sequence: CASSFGGGRDSGYTF. CDR3 sequence (DNA): TGTGCCAGCAGCTTCGGGGGGGGCAGGGACTCTGGCTACACCTTC.